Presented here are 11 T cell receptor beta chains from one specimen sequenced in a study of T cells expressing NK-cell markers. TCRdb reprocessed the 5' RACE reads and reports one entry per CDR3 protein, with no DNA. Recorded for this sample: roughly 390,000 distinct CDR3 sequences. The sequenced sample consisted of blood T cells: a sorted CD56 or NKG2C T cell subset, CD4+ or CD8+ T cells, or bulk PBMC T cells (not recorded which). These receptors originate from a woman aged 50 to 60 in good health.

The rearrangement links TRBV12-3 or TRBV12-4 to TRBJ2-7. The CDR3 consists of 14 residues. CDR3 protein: CASSFSRGSYEQYF.

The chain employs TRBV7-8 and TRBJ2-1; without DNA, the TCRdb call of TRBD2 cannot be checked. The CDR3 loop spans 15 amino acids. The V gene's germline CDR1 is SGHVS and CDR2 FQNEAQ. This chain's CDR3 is CASSFIAGSNNEQFF.

The CDR3 sequence is CASSPRLVDEQFF. The V gene is TRBV11-2, the J gene TRBJ2-1; TCRdb lists TRBD2, though no DNA is available to test this call. This CDR3 contains 13 residues. Germline CDR1 SGHAT, CDR2 FQNNGV.

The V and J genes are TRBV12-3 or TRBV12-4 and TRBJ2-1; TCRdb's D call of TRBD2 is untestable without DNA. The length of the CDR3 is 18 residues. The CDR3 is CASSFTSSGRGGNSEQFF.

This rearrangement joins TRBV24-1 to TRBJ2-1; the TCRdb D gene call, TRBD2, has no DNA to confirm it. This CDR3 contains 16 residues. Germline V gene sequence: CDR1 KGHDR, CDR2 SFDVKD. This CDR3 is CATSEYTSGRANEQFF.

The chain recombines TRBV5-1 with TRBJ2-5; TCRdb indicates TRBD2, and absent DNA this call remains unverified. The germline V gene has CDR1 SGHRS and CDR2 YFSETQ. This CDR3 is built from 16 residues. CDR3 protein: CASSLGAAGELETQYF.

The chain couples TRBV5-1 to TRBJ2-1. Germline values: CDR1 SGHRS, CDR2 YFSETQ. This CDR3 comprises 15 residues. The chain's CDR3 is CASRQIDTSYNEQFF.

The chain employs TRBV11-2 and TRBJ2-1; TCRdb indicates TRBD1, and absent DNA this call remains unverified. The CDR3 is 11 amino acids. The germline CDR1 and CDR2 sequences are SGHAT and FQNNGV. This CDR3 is CASSSGQPQFF. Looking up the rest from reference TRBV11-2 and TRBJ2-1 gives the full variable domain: EAGVAQSPRYKIIEKRQSVAFWCNPISGHATLYWYQQILGQGPKLLIQFQNNGVVDDSQLPKDRFSAERLKGVDSTLKIQPAKLEDSAVYLCASSSGQPQFFGPGTRLTVL.

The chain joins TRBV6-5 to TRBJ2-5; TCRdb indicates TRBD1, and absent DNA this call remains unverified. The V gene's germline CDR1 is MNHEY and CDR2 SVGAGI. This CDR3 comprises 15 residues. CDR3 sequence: CASSPRDRGKETQYF.

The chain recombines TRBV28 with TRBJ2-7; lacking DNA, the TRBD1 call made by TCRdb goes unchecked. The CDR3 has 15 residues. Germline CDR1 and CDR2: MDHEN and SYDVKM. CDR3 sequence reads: CASRYTLEGTYEQYF.

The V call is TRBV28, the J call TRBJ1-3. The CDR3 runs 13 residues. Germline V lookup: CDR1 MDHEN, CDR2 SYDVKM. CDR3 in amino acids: CASSSNPGNTIYF.